These T cell receptor beta chains were read from a single sample in a study of control samples from healthy donors and cancer patients. The protocol was immunoSEQ multiplex PCR, while the TCRdb copy is restricted to in-frame clones and leaves out a portion. This table has under 60,000 clones, about 94% appearing once. Material for sequencing was PBMCs. The receptors derive from a woman aged 50 to 60 with head and neck cancer. CDR3s include the opening cysteine and the closing phenylalanine or tryptophan. The D gene is left open where the match is weak. Size values are once, few and many counts, or a class for expanded clones, and some rows have none.

V	size	J	D	DNA	CDR3
TRBV5-1	once	TRBJ1-2	-	TGCGCCAGCAGCTTGGCCGCTCAAGGCGAGGTACATGGCTACACCTTC	CASSLAAQGEVHGYTF
TRBV14	-	TRBJ2-5	-	TGTGCCAGCAGCCAAGAGAAAGAGGGGGGGTACCAAGAGACCCAGTACTTC	CASSQEKEGGYQETQYF
TRBV4-3	-	TRBJ2-5	TRBD2	TGCGCCAGCAGCCAAGATCTGCGAGCGGGAGACGAGACCCAGTACTTC	CASSQDLRAGDETQYF
TRBV7-9	-	TRBJ2-5	TRBD2	TGTGCCAGCAGCTTAGGTCGGCTAGCGGGGACCCAAGAGACCCAGTACTTC	CASSLGRLAGTQETQYF
TRBV28	-	TRBJ2-7	TRBD2	TGTGCCAGCACCCCTAGCGGGAGGGCCCTAGACGAGCAGTACTTC	CASTPSGRALDEQYF
TRBV28	-	TRBJ2-7	-	TGTGCCAGCATCTCGGGGCTAACCTACGAGCAGTACTTC	CASISGLTYEQYF
TRBV6-5	-	TRBJ1-2	-	TGTGCCAGCAGTTACTCGGGACAATCGGGCTATGGCTACACCTTC	CASSYSGQSGYGYTF
TRBV12-3/TRBV12-4	-	TRBJ1-2	-	TGTGCCAGCAGCACGGGCCACTATGGCTACACCTTC	CASSTGHYGYTF
TRBV5-1	-	TRBJ2-1	-	TGCGCCAGCAGCTTTAGCCTTCCTAGCGAGGTTGGCAATGAGCAGTTCTTC	CASSFSLPSEVGNEQFF
TRBV19	medium-sized	TRBJ1-5	TRBD1	TGTGCCAGTAGTCTCTGGACAGGGGATCAGCCCCAGCATTTT	CASSLWTGDQPQHF
TRBV6-6	-	TRBJ2-6	-	TGTGCCAGCAGTCTCCCCGAGGGCACCTCTGGGGCCAACGTCCTGACTTTC	CASSLPEGTSGANVLTF
TRBV7-2	-	TRBJ1-4	-	TGTGCCAGCAGCTTAGATGTAGCGGGGGCAGAGGAAAAACTGTTTTTT	CASSLDVAGAEEKLFF
TRBV7-2	-	TRBJ1-5	-	TGTGCCAGCAGCTTAAAACAGGCCCCCAATCAGCCCCAGCATTTT	CASSLKQAPNQPQHF
TRBV19	-	TRBJ2-1	-	TGTGCCAGTAGTATAAAGACCTCCGGGAATGAGCAGTTCTTC	CASSIKTSGNEQFF
TRBV7-6	-	TRBJ1-2	TRBD1	TGTGCCAGCAGCGATCGACAGGGGTTCGGCGGCTACACCTTC	CASSDRQGFGGYTF
TRBV6-2/TRBV6-3	-	TRBJ2-4	-	TGTGCCAGCAGTCCCTACGACTACACCAAAAACATTCAGTACTTC	CASSPYDYTKNIQYF
TRBV20-1	once	TRBJ2-3	-	TGCAGTGCTAGTTACTTGGGGGCTTCTGGCACAGATACGCAGTATTTT	CSASYLGASGTDTQYF
TRBV4-1	-	TRBJ1-1	TRBD1	TGCGCCAGCAGCCAACCGACAGGGGTTGGGGAAGCTTTCTTT	CASSQPTGVGEAFF
TRBV4-1	-	TRBJ1-1	-	TGCGCCAGCAGCCAACGGGGGCTGGGGACTGAAGCTTTCTTT	CASSQRGLGTEAFF
TRBV6-5	-	TRBJ1-1	TRBD1	TGTGCCAGCTCCAGGGGGCTGAACACTGAAGCTTTCTTT	CASSRGLNTEAFF
TRBV7-2	once	TRBJ1-1	-	TGTGCCAGCAGCTTAGAGGGGCAGGGCAACACTGAAGCTTTCTTT	CASSLEGQGNTEAFF
TRBV28	few	TRBJ1-3	-	TGTGCCAGCAGTTTTGGAGCTGGAAACACCATATATTTT	CASSFGAGNTIYF
TRBV9	once	TRBJ1-6	-	TGTGCCAGCAGCGTGGAGGACATCAATTCACCCCTCCACTTT	CASSVEDINSPLHF
TRBV30	-	TRBJ1-2	TRBD1	TGTGCCTGGAGCCAGGGACAGGGAGGGGGCTACACCTTC	CAWSQGQGGGYTF
TRBV14	-	TRBJ1-3	TRBD1	TGTGCCAGCAGCCACGGGACAGCTGGAAACACCATATATTTT	CASSHGTAGNTIYF
TRBV7-9	-	TRBJ2-5	-	TGTGCCAGCAGCCCTATGGGGCAGACAGAGACCCAGTACTTC	CASSPMGQTETQYF
TRBV12-2	-	TRBJ1-6	-	TGTGCAAGTCGATCGAACAGGGATATTAATTCACCCCTCCACTTT	CASRSNRDINSPLHF
TRBV2	-	TRBJ1-4	-	TGTGCCAGCAGTGAAGCTGAAGGAACTAATGAAAAACTGTTTTTT	CASSEAEGTNEKLFF
TRBV3-1/TRBV3-2	-	TRBJ2-5	TRBD2	TGTGCCAGCAGCCAAGATCAAGCGGGAGGATCAGAGACCCAGTACTTC	CASSQDQAGGSETQYF
TRBV2	-	TRBJ2-5	-	TGTGCCAGCAGCACCCAGGTGGGAGAGACCCAGTACTTC	CASSTQVGETQYF